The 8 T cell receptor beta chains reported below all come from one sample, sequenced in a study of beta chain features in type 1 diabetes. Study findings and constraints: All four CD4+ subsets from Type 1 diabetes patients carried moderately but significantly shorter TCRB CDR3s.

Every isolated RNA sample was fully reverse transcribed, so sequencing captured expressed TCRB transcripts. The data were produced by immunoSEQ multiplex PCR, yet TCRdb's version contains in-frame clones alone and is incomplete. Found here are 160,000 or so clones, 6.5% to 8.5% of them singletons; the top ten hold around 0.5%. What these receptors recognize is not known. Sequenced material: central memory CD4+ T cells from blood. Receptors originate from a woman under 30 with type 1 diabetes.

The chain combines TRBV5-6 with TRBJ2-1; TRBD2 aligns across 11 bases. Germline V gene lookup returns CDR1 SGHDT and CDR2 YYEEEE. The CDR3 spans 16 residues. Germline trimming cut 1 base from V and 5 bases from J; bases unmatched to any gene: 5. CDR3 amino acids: CASSLLGLAGHNEQFF. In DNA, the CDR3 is TGTGCCAGCAGCTTGCTCGGACTAGCGGGCCACAATGAGCAGTTCTTC.

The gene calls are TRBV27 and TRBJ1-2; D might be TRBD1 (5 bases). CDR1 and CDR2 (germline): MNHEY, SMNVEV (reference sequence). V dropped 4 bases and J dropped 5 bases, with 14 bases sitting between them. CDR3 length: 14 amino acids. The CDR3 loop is CASSSRGERYGYTF. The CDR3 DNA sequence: TGTGCCAGCAGTTCCCGGGGGGAGAGATATGGCTACACCTTC.

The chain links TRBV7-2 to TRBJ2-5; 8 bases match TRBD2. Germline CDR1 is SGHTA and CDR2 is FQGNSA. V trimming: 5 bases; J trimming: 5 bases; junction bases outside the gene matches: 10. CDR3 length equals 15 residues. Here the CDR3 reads CASSAIPGLAETQYF. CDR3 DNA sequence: TGTGCCAGCAGCGCAATTCCTGGACTAGCCGAGACCCAGTACTTC.

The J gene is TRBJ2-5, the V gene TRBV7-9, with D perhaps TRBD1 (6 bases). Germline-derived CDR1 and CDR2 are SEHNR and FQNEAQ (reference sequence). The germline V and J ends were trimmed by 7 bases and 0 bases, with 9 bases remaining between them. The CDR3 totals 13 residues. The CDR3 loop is CASTDRYQETQYF. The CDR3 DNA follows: TGTGCCAGCACAGACAGGTACCAAGAGACCCAGTACTTC.

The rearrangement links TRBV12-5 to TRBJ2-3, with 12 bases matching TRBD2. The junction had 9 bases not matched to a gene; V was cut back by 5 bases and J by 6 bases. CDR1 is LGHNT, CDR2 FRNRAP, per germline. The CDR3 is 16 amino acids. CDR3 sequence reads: CASGSGLAGFVDTQYF. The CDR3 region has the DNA TGTGCTAGTGGTAGCGGACTAGCGGGGTTCGTGGATACGCAGTATTTT.

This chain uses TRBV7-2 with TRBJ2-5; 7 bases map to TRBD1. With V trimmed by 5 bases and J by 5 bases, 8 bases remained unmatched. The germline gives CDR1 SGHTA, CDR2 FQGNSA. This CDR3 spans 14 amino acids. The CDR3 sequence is CASSLGGHLETQYF. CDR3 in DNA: TGTGCCAGCAGCCTAGGGGGCCATTTGGAGACCCAGTACTTC.

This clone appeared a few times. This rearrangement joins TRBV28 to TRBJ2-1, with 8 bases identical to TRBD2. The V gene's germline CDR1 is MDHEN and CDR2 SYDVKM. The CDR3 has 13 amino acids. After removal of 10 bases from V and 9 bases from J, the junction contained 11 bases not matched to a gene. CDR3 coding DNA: TGTGCCACGGGTCGTAGCGGGACCCCTGAGCAGTTCTTC. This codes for CATGRSGTPEQFF.

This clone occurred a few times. The CDR3 spells CASSRSLGTGAGQYF. Written as DNA, the CDR3 is TGTGCCAGCAGTCGTTCTCTAGGGACAGGAGCAGGGCAGTACTTC. This chain connects TRBV7-2 to TRBJ2-7; 8 positions match TRBD1. Germline assignment: CDR1 SGHTA and CDR2 FQGNSA. This CDR3 spans 15 amino acids. V shed 6 bases and J 9 bases; nucleotides not matched to a gene: 16.